These 17 T cell receptor beta chains share one sample of origin, sequenced in a study of T cell responses to AZD1222 COVID-19 vaccine. Clones were sequenced by immunoSEQ multiplex PCR, and TCRdb holds only the in-frame ones, with some missing. This table holds about 150,000 clones, approximately 94% found once. The sample consisted of peripheral blood, taken on day 0 of AZD1222 vaccination. Receptors were obtained from an adult in good health.

CDR3 protein: CASSLTGVSDEAFF. The DNA of the CDR3 is TGTGCCAGCAGTCTTACAGGGGTTTCCGATGAAGCTTTCTTT. The chain joins TRBV27 to TRBJ1-1; TRBD1 aligns across 7 bases. In germline, CDR1 is MNHEY, CDR2 SMNVEV (reference sequence). J was trimmed by 7 bases and V by 5 bases; bases with no gene match: 10. The CDR3 is made up of 14 amino acids.

As for this clone: Its ends do not fully match the called genes, so a read error is possible. The chain carries TRBV7-7 and TRBJ2-1, with a possible D match to TRBD2 (6 bases). This CDR3 spans 15 amino acids. CDR1 and CDR2 (germline): SSHAT, FNYEAQ (reference sequence). The DNA for the CDR3 is TGTGCTAGCAGCCGAGCGGGTGTGCCCTACAATGAGCAGTTCTTC. Translating gives CASSRAGVPYNEQFF. Together with reference TRBV7-7 and TRBJ2-1, the CDR3 gives the full variable domain: GAGVSQSPRYKVTKRGQDVTLRCDPISSHATLYWYQQALGQGPEFLTYFNYEAQPDKSGLPSDRFSAERPEGSISTLTIQRTEQRDSAMYRCASSRAGVPYNEQFFGPGTRLTVL.

The chain recombines TRBV7-3 with TRBJ1-2; D is unclear. The germline gives CDR1 SGHTA, CDR2 FQGTGA. Trimming cost V 2 bases and J 8 bases, with 15 bases left between them. CDR3 length equals 14 residues. CDR3 DNA: TGTGCCAGCAGCTTATCGGCCGACCTTAGGGGCTACACCTTC. This gives the protein CASSLSADLRGYTF.

The chain combines TRBV5-6 with TRBJ2-7; D call uncertain. The V end was cut by 1 base, the J end by 6 bases, with 11 bases between. CDR1 is SGHDT and CDR2 is YYEEEE in the germline V gene. This CDR3 comprises 13 residues. CDR3: CASSLRRVSEQYF. CDR3 DNA: TGTGCCAGCAGCTTGCGTAGGGTTAGCGAGCAGTACTTC.

The V call is TRBV27, the J call TRBJ1-2; no clear D. V was shortened by 2 bases and J by 5 bases, with 12 bases between the two germline ends. The CDR3 spans 14 residues. The germline CDR1 and CDR2 sequences are MNHEY and SMNVEV (reference sequence). CDR3 DNA: TGTGCCAGCAGTTTAAGCGCCCCGACTTATGGCTACACCTTC. Its translation is CASSLSAPTYGYTF.

This chain links TRBV19 with TRBJ1-5; TRBD1 aligns across 8 bases. Trimming at V came to 1 base and at J to 4 bases, leaving 3 bases not matched to a gene. This CDR3 has 15 amino acids. In germline, CDR1 is LNHDA, CDR2 SQIVND (reference sequence). Here the CDR3 reads CASSIARQGNQPQHF. In nucleotides, the CDR3 is TGTGCCAGTAGTATAGCCCGACAGGGGAATCAGCCCCAGCATTTT.

This clone was found once. The chain joins TRBV7-2 to TRBJ2-5; the D call may be TRBD1 or TRBD2 (6 bases each). Trimming stripped 2 bases from V and 6 bases from J, with 13 bases between. This CDR3 spans 14 amino acids. The germline CDR1 and CDR2 sequences are SGHTA and FQGNSA. Here the CDR3 DNA reads TGTGCCAGCAGCTTAATGGAGGGGGTGAAGACCCAGTACTTC. Translated, it gives CASSLMEGVKTQYF.

The genes are TRBV18 and TRBJ1-6; no clear D. Trimming pared 1 base from V and 4 bases from J, leaving 8 bases between. The CDR3 sequence is 15 residues long. The germline V gene has CDR1 KGHSH and CDR2 LQKENI. The CDR3 here is CASSPQEQYNSPLHF. The CDR3 DNA sequence: TGTGCCAGCTCACCACAGGAACAGTATAATTCACCCCTCCACTTT.

J is TRBJ2-5 and V is TRBV13, with D tentatively TRBD1 (6 bases). This CDR3 region has 14 residues. Germline values: CDR1 PRHDT, CDR2 FYEKMQ (reference sequence). Trimming left V 5 bases short and J 5 bases short, with 15 bases between. CDR3 residues: CASSGQRRSETQYF. CDR3 coding DNA: TGTGCCAGCAGCGGACAGCGAAGGTCGGAGACCCAGTACTTC.

The chain is built from TRBV13 and TRBJ1-1; D remains ambiguous. V lost 8 bases to trimming and J lost 1 base, with 8 bases between them. There are 12 residues in the CDR3. Per germline, CDR1 PRHDT and CDR2 FYEKMQ (reference sequence). The CDR3 region has the DNA TGTGCCAGCGTCCTGACGAACACTGAAGCTTTCTTT. It yields the protein CASVLTNTEAFF.

This sequence joins TRBV24-1 and TRBJ1-5; D perhaps matches TRBD1 (6 bases). V was pared by 11 bases and J by 5 bases, with 27 bases between. CDR3 length equals 17 residues. In germline, CDR1 is KGHDR, CDR2 SFDVKD. DNA of the CDR3: TGTGCCATCGACCTAACGACAGGTATGGGAAGTGATCAGCCCCAGCATTTT. Its protein is CAIDLTTGMGSDQPQHF.

The V call is TRBV27, the J call TRBJ1-1; 7 positions match TRBD1. The CDR3 has 14 amino acids. V was pared by 6 bases and J by 1 base, with 5 bases of the junction left unmatched. In germline, CDR1 is MNHEY, CDR2 SMNVEV (reference sequence). The CDR3 DNA reads as TGTGCCAGCAGAATGACAGGGCCGAACACTGAAGCTTTCTTT. Encoded protein: CASRMTGPNTEAFF.

V usage is TRBV20-1 and J usage is TRBJ2-1; D might be TRBD2 (6 bases). The CDR3 is made up of 15 amino acids. Trimming pared 3 bases from V and 3 bases from J, leaving 15 bases between. In germline, CDR1 is DFQATT, CDR2 SNEGSKA (reference sequence). The CDR3 here is CSASKPRDFYNEQFF. Here the CDR3 DNA reads TGCAGTGCTAGTAAGCCGCGGGACTTCTACAATGAGCAGTTCTTC.

The J gene is TRBJ1-1, the V gene TRBV19; D is ambiguous. CDR1 is LNHDA and CDR2 is SQIVND in the germline V gene (reference sequence). The germline V and J ends were trimmed by 1 base and 2 bases, with 5 bases remaining between them. This CDR3 has 13 amino acids. The CDR3 nucleotides are TGTGCCAGTAGTATAGCAAGTAACACTGAAGCTTTCTTT. This translates into CASSIASNTEAFF.

The chain carries TRBV28 and TRBJ1-2; D is possibly TRBD1 (5 bases). CDR1 MDHEN and CDR2 SYDVKM come from the germline V gene. The CDR3 is made up of 14 amino acids. The V end lost 4 bases, the J end lost 2 bases, and 11 bases lay between the germline ends. The CDR3 DNA sequence: TGTGCCAGCAGTTCGGGACTTCCCAACTATGGCTACACCTTC. Its translation: CASSSGLPNYGYTF.

In this sample, this clone turned up once. V usage is TRBV5-1 and J usage is TRBJ1-2, with D possibly TRBD1 on 5 matching bases. Trimming removed 3 bases from V and 12 bases from J, with 27 bases in between. This CDR3 contains 16 residues. Germline V CDR1 and CDR2: SGHRS, YFSETQ. The chain's CDR3 is CASSSITGTTNYGNTF. DNA of the CDR3: TGCGCCAGCAGCTCTATTACCGGGACTACGAACTACGGGAACACCTTC. The variable domain in full, completed from reference TRBV5-1 and TRBJ1-2, reads KAGVTQTPRYLIKTRGQQVTLSCSPISGHRSVSWYQQTPGQGLQFLFEYFSETQRNKGNFPGRFSGRQFSNSRSEMNVSTLELGDSALYLCASSSITGTTNYGNTFGSGTRLTVV.

In DNA form, the CDR3 reads TGTGCCACCAGCAGAAAGACAGGGTGGGTCGGCAATGAGCAGTTCTTC. Translation: CATSRKTGWVGNEQFF. The V gene is TRBV15, the J gene TRBJ2-1; 7 nucleotides match TRBD1. The V segment lost 2 bases and the J segment 6 bases; nucleotides outside the gene matches: 10. This CDR3 has 16 residues. Per germline, CDR1 LNHNV and CDR2 YYDKDF (reference sequence).